This TCR beta chain was recorded in a study of cytomegalovirus exposure and HLA in healthy donors (TCRdb year 2017). Regarding the study in general: According to an earlier analysis of several hundred of the donors, about 179 million T cells yielded roughly 110 million unique TCR beta sequences and 250 to 350 Gb of sequence data. An early release covering roughly 640 HLA-typed donors comprised 250 to 350 gigabases of sequencing data and roughly 85 million unique TCR sequences. Of the approximately 370 genotyped donors, approximately 81% were placed in the genetic ancestry cluster associated with self-reported Caucasian donors. The study aimed to test whether signatures of past pathogen exposure could be identified by cataloging public T cell receptors. The T cell repertoires of under 750 subjects were profiled by immunosequencing and related to cytomegalovirus serostatus. A separate validation cohort of roughly 120 different subjects was used in addition to the approximately 640-subject first cohort. To predict cytomegalovirus infection status, the study brought together high-throughput TCR immunosequencing, statistical association of individual TCRs with disease status, and machine learning. To study patterns of TCR occurrence, a later analysis re-analyzed previously published TCR beta repertoires from 666 donors and added high-resolution HLA genotyping. Rather than using new phenotypic data, the later analysis identified candidate immune exposures from TCR beta sequences and from how often those sequences occurred across donors. An earlier analysis of 587 of the donors used high-throughput TCR beta sequencing to judge whether each TCR beta V gene segment behaved as functional or pseudogenic. Alongside the repertoire data, information on donor age, sex, ethnicity and CMV serostatus was compiled. Genome-wide SNP genotypes for about 65% of the 666 donors were used in a later genetic analysis, which treated that subset as a discovery cohort. All discovery cohort repertoires had been generated on a single sequencing platform. Both class I and class II loci were covered by HLA typing, at four-digit resolution. The number of typed donors differed by locus: about 620-640 for A, B, C, DRB1 and DQB1; 522 for DQA1; some 590 for DPA1; and about 470 for DPB1. Roughly 5 DR-DQ haplotypes were handled as single units for association and clustering, since linkage in the cohort was strong. Across 398 genotyped donors of the cohort, an average of 235,054 unique TCR beta nucleotide sequences per donor were sequenced, and roughly a sixth of those sequences were non-productive. The study at large found these results: A later analysis found that TCR association rates varied across HLA loci, with DRB1 alleles showing the most associated TCRs and HLA-C alleles the fewest. In a later analysis, HLA-associated TCR beta chains were found to be more clonally expanded and to have lower generation probabilities than equally common non-associated chains. CMV serostatus was the only immune exposure information available for the cohort. Because counts were too low, some 16 rarely observed V segments, including chromosome 9 orphons, were excluded from the earlier analysis of 587 of the donors. A cluster of highly shared sequence variants was judged likely to be a technical artifact of the sequencing pipeline. According to a later analysis, parvovirus B19, influenza, CMV and Epstein-Barr virus appeared linked to several top co-occurrence clusters. A later genetic analysis reported fewer N-insertions in productive TCRs among donors in an Asian-associated ancestry cluster than the roughly 720-donor mean. In vitro tests confirmed that a few of the cytomegalovirus-associated TCR beta chains recognize cytomegalovirus antigens. Assigning TCR associations to individual alleles was difficult when HLA alleles, especially DR and DQ, strongly co-occurred. The cohort was sequenced for TCR beta chains only, and without alpha or paired-chain data the features that could be detected were limited. The classifier was reported to diagnose cytomegalovirus status with high specificity and sensitivity in both the original and validation cohorts. A further reported finding was that TCR beta sequences accurately predicted the HLA-A and HLA-B alleles for most subjects in the first cohort. A later analysis associated some 17,000 TCR beta sequences with specific HLA alleles at a false discovery rate of 0.05. The authors suggested that the approach could potentially be generalized to other disease states and immunological phenotypes. Correlated functional status among segregating V segments might reflect linkage disequilibrium, but an unknown experimental factor could not be ruled out. A total of some 180 TCR beta chains were listed by the study as associated with cytomegalovirus. Across donors, most TCR sequences were observed very rarely, whereas some public TCRs were present in many individuals. Because HLA typing was unavailable for some donors at each locus, only the typed subset was used in association tests. Some IMGT-functional V segments, including TRBV6-2 and TRBV6-3, could not be told apart with the 87-base-pair reads, so those segments were excluded. V-gene and J-gene trimming of TCR beta chains was associated with a missense DCLRE1C variant in a later genetic analysis, and the association was replicated in an independent cohort. In an earlier analysis of some 500 of the donors, most TCR beta V segments appeared in productive rearrangements about 87% or about 30% of the time, broadly matching IMGT annotations. Roughly uniform sequencing depth across donors was assumed in presence/absence analyses, although this assumption may not hold. According to a later analysis, most CMV-associated TCR beta chains appeared to be HLA-restricted, and the HLA associations seemed to be driven largely by CMV exposure.

The cohort was made up of about 610 healthy bone marrow donors. All cohort members were sampled while nominally healthy, although unrecorded immune exposures were likely present. The donor tested CMV seronegative and was one of the 352 seronegative cohort members. Every donor gave a peripheral blood sample, and the peripheral blood mononuclear cells from that sample were used for TCR beta sequencing. The Qiagen DNeasy Blood Extraction Kit was used to extract genomic DNA from the blood cell samples. Library preparation was by the immunoSEQ multiplex PCR assay. For the multiplex PCR, a mixture combining 60 forward primers for TCR Vbeta segments and 13 reverse primers for TCR Jbeta segments was used. The CDR3 region of rearranged TCR beta genes was amplified from genomic DNA by a multiplex PCR assay. Amplified TCR beta libraries were sequenced as 87-base-pair reads on the Illumina HiSeq System. On the authors' methods: In a later analysis, tens of millions of unique TCR beta chains were counted across the approximately 640 repertoires, and around 11 million of these chains were shared by at least two donors. Raw reads were error-corrected and collapsed into unique sequences with a nearest-neighbor algorithm that merged closely related sequences to remove PCR and sequencing errors. To assign V, D and J gene segments, CDR3 sequences were aligned to IMGT reference sequences. Each retained sequence needed at least a six-nucleotide match to both a V gene segment and a J gene segment. Rearrangements were classified as productive when the CDR3 lacked stop codons and remained in frame with V and J, and all other rearrangements were classified as non-productive. Following IMGT convention, CDR3 was defined as the stretch from the second conserved V-encoded cysteine to the conserved J-encoded phenylalanine. The earlier analysis of about 620 of the donors excluded sequences that lacked an unambiguous match to a single V gene segment. An earlier analysis of several hundred of the donors called V segments functional above 56.7% productive rearrangements and segregating when the between-donor standard deviation exceeded 5%. A statistical classification framework was built for diagnosing cytomegalovirus status from the catalog of TCR beta chain sequences. A later analysis assigned V and J genes by comparing TCR nucleotide sequences with IMGT/GENE-DB human TR gene sequences. Using the TCRdist pipeline, a later analysis assigned CDR3 sequences along with most-parsimonious VDJ recombination scenarios. In a later analysis, every TCR beta chain was defined by the combination of its CDR3 amino acid sequence and its V-gene family, and reads without a unique V-gene family were dropped. To address suspected cross-contamination and a sequencing artifact, a later analysis removed roughly 580 highly shared, low-generation-probability nucleotide sequences. In a later analysis, a clonal expansion index was calculated for each public chain from normalized within-repertoire ranks of inferred template counts. Generation probabilities in a later analysis came from a VDJ recombination model fitted to out-of-frame rearrangements, and those results were checked against IGoR. In a later analysis, hypergeometric tests were used to score TCR-TCR, TCR-HLA and TCR-CMV co-occurrence, with a repertoire-size bias correction applied to TCR pairs. A later analysis estimated false discovery rates by permuting HLA or CMV assignments 20 times. In a later analysis, co-occurring TCRs were grouped using DBSCAN, and TCRdist sequence similarity was added for clustering within HLA-allele-positive subsets. Co-occurrence clustering excluded repertoires with fewer than 30,000 or more than 120,000 public chains, plus five with anomalous nucleotide sharing. TCRdb carries this immuneACCESS record with in-frame sequences only. Its versions omit some clonotypes, under half of them owing to an unresolved V gene in the studies checked, with the rest unexplained. V and J calls and clone size are as listed in that table; D and trimming were resolved from the DNA. The sample records 200,000 to 250,000 clones, over 70% of which are singletons. In total, the top ten clones hold 0.71% of the sample.

Of note for this clone: Its specific antigen is unknown. Base qualities are not provided; no much larger clone lies one nucleotide away.

Relative to germline, V is missing 8 bases and J is missing 0 bases, with 5 bases of the junction outside any gene match. Taken from cysteine to phenylalanine, the CDR3 has 16 residues. The sequence is cut down to CDR3 DNA, 48 bases in frame from base 1. As encoded in the germline V gene (reference sequence), CDR1 is LNHDA while CDR2 is SQIVND. The TCR sequence derives from a boy younger than 10 in good health and CMV-seronegative. The rearrangement joined TRBV19 to TRBJ2-6; 9 junctional bases match TRBD1. The sample taken for sequencing was PBMCs. The CDR3 corresponds to CASWTGDISGANVLTF. The DNA sequence follows: TGTGCCAGTTGGACAGGGGACATCTCTGGGGCCAACGTCCTGACTTTC.